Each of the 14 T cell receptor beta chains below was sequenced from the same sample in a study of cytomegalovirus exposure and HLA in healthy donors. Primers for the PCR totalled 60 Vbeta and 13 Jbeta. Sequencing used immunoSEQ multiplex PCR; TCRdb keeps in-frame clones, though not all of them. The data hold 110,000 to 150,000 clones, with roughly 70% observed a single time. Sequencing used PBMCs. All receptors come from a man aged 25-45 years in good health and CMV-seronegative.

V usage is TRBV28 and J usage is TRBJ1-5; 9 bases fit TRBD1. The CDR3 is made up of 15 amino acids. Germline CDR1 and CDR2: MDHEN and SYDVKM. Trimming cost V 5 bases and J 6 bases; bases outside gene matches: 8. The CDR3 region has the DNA TGTGCCAGCAGTCTACGGACAGGGGAGATTCAGCCCCAGCATTTT. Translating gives CASSLRTGEIQPQHF.

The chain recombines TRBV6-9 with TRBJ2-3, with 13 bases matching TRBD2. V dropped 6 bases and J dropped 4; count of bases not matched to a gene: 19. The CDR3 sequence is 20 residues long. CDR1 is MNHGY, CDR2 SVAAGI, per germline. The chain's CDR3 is CASSPGLAGAVVRFADTQYF. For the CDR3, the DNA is TGTGCCAGCAGCCCCGGACTAGCGGGGGCCGTTGTTAGATTTGCAGATACGCAGTATTTT.

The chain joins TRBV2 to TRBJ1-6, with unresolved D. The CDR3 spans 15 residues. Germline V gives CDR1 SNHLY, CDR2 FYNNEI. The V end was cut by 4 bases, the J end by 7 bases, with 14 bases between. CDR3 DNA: TGTGCCAGCAGTGGAGTTTCCGGCAGGAATTCACCCCTCCACTTT. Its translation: CASSGVSGRNSPLHF. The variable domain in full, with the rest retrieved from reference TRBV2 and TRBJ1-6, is EPEVTQTPSHQVTQMGQEVILRCVPISNHLYFYWYRQILGQKVEFLVSFYNNEISEKSEIFDDQFSVERPDGSNFTLKIRSTKLEDSAMYFCASSGVSGRNSPLHFGNGTRLTVT.

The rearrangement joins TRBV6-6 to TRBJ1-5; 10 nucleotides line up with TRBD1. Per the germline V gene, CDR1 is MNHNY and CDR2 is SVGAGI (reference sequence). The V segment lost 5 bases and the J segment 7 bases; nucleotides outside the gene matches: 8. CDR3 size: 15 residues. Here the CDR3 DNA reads TGTGCCAGCAGTACCACGACAGGGGGCCGGCAGCCCCAGCATTTT. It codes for CASSTTTGGRQPQHF.

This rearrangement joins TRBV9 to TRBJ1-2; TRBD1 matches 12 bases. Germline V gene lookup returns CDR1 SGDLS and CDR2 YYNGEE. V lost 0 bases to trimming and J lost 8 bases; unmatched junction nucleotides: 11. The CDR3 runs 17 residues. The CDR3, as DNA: TGTGCCAGCAGCGTAGGAGGCTTAGGGGACAGGGGGCGAGGCTACACCTTC. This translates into CASSVGGLGDRGRGYTF. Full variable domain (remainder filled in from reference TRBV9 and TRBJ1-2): DSGVTQTPKHLITATGQRVTLRCSPRSGDLSVYWYQQSLDQGLQFLIQYYNGEERAKGNILERFSAQQFPDLHSELNLSSLELGDSALYFCASSVGGLGDRGRGYTFGSGTRLTVV.

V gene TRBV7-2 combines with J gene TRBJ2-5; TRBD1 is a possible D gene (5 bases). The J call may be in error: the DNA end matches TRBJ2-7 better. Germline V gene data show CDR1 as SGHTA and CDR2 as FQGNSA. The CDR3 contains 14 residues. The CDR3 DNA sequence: TGTGCCAGCAGCCCCTATGGGGCAGCCTACGAGCAGTACTTC. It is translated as CASSPYGAAYEQYF.

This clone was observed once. The CDR3 region is CASSWGQGNGETQYF. The CDR3 nucleotides are TGTGCCAGCAGCTGGGGACAGGGGAACGGAGAGACCCAGTACTTC. This chain uses TRBV5-4 with TRBJ2-5, with TRBD1 matching over 10 bases. The V gene's germline CDR1 is SGHNT and CDR2 YYREEE (reference sequence). This CDR3 is 15 amino acids long. Germline trimming cut 3 bases from V and 4 bases from J; bases unmatched to any gene: 6. Full variable domain (outside the CDR3, taken from reference TRBV5-4 and TRBJ2-5): ETGVTQSPTHLIKTRGQQVTLRCSSQSGHNTVSWYQQALGQGPQFIFQYYREEENGRGNFPPRFSGLQFPNYSSELNVNALELDDSALYLCASSWGQGNGETQYFGPGTRLLVL.

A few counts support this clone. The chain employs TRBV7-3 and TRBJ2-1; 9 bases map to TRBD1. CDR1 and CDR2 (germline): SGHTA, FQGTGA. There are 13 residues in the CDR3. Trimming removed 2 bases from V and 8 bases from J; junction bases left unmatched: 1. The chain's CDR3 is CASSLRTGDEQFF. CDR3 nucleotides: TGTGCCAGCAGCTTACGGACAGGGGATGAGCAGTTCTTC.

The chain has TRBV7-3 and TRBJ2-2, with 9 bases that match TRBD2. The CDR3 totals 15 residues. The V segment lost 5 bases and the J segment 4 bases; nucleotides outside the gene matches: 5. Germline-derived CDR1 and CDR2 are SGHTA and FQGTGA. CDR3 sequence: CASSRGLASTGELFF. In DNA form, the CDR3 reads TGTGCCAGCAGCCGCGGACTAGCGTCCACCGGGGAGCTGTTTTTT.

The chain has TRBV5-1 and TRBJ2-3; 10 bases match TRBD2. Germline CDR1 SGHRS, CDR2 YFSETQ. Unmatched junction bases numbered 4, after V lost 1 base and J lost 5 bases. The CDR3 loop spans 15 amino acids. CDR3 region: CASSLLTSGEDTQYF. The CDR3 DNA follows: TGCGCCAGCAGCTTGCTCACTAGCGGGGAAGATACGCAGTATTTT.

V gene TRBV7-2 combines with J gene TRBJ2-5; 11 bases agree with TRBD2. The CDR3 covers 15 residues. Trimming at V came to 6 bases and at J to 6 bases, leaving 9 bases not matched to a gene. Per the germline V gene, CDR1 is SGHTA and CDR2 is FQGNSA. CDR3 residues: CASRPTSGGTQTQYF. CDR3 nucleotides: TGTGCCAGCAGACCAACTAGCGGGGGTACACAGACCCAGTACTTC.

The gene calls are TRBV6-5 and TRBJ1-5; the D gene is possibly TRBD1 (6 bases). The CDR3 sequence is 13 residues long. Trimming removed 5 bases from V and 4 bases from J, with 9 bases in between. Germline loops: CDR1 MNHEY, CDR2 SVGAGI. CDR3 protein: CASSRQDNQPQHF. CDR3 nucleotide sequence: TGTGCCAGCAGTAGACAGGATAATCAGCCCCAGCATTTT.

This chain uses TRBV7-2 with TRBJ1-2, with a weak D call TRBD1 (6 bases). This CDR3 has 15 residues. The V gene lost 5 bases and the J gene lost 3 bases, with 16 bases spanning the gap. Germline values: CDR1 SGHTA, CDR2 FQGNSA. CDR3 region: CASSPQPTGHYGYTF. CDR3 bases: TGTGCCAGCAGCCCCCAGCCGACAGGCCACTATGGCTACACCTTC. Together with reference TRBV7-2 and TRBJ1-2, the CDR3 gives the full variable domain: GAGVSQSPSNKVTEKGKDVELRCDPISGHTALYWYRQSLGQGLEFLIYFQGNSAPDKSGLPSDRFSAERTGGSVSTLTIQRTQQEDSAVYLCASSPQPTGHYGYTFGSGTRLTVV.

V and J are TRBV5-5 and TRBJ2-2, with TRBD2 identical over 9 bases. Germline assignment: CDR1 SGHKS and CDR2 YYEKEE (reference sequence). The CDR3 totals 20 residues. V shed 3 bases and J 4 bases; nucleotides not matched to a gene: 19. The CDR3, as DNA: TGTGCCAGCAGCTCCACCTGGGGATTGGGCGGGGGGGCCGCCACCGGGGAGCTGTTTTTT. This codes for CASSSTWGLGGGAATGELFF.